This TCR beta chain is drawn from a study of PD-1 blockade in classical Hodgkin lymphoma. Regarding the study as a whole: By C4D1, diversity of CD4+ TCRs had risen significantly, whereas that of CD8+ TCRs had not. Reports described newly diagnosed patients as having lower baseline TCR diversity than healthy donors. Anyone who began nivolumab under 1 year after ASCT was excluded. Complete responders showed a baseline diversity that resembled the diversity of newly diagnosed patients.

Indicated time point: cycle 4 day 1 (C4D1), after six to seven weeks of nivolumab. The patients all showed relapse after autologous stem cell transplantation, while their brentuximab vedotin exposure varied. On this clone: Antigen unknown.

The data were produced by immunoSEQ multiplex PCR, yet TCRdb's version contains in-frame clones alone and is incomplete. The data contain 46,000 or so clones, roughly 73% of them seen just once; the ten biggest clones take up 37%. The V and J ends lost 4 bases and 3 bases respectively, with 16 bases between them. This CDR3 has 16 residues. Germline V gene lookup returns CDR1 SGHRS and CDR2 YFSETQ. The source was peripheral blood mononuclear cells (PBMCs), collected before the fourth cycle of nivolumab. The chain joins TRBV5-1 to TRBJ2-2, with D perhaps assigned TRBD1 or TRBD2 (5 bases each). This receptor was taken from a human donor with classical Hodgkin lymphoma. The CDR3: CASSPMGPRHTGELFF. Written as DNA, the CDR3 is TGCGCCAGCAGCCCCATGGGACCGCGTCACACCGGGGAGCTGTTTTTT.